These T cell receptor beta chains were read from a single sample in a study of cytomegalovirus exposure and HLA in healthy donors. TCRdb's table, derived via immunoSEQ multiplex PCR, lists solely in-frame clones and lacks some. Found here are under 200,000 clones, roughly 80% of them singletons; the top ten hold more than 0.9%. Material for sequencing was PBMCs. These TCRs come from a girl aged 2 to 10 in good health and CMV-seropositive. Both conserved end residues are part of each CDR3. The order of the fields is D gene, J gene, V gene, CDR3 protein, CDR3 DNA. D genes are given only for firm matches.

D gene: TRBD2; J gene: TRBJ2-3; V gene: TRBV27; CDR3 protein: CASSSGTSGTTDTQYF; CDR3 DNA: TGTGCCAGCAGTTCCGGGACTAGCGGGACCACAGATACGCAGTATTTT
D gene: -; J gene: TRBJ2-1; V gene: TRBV9; CDR3 protein: CASSVRGGKQFF; CDR3 DNA: TGTGCCAGCAGCGTTAGAGGGGGTAAGCAGTTCTTC
D gene: -; J gene: TRBJ1-1; V gene: TRBV2; CDR3 protein: CASSEGRVNTEAFF; CDR3 DNA: TGTGCCAGCAGTGAGGGCAGGGTGAACACTGAAGCTTTCTTT
D gene: TRBD2; J gene: TRBJ2-1; V gene: TRBV27; CDR3 protein: CASSLGTSGTNEQFF; CDR3 DNA: TGTGCCAGCAGTTTGGGGACTAGCGGAACCAATGAGCAGTTCTTC
D gene: -; J gene: TRBJ1-1; V gene: TRBV30; CDR3 protein: CAGERGNTEAFF; CDR3 DNA: TGTGCTGGGGAACGGGGGAACACTGAAGCTTTCTTT
D gene: TRBD1; J gene: TRBJ2-3; V gene: TRBV10-1; CDR3 protein: CASSPGTGHTDTQYF; CDR3 DNA: TGCGCCAGCAGTCCCGGGACAGGGCACACAGATACGCAGTATTTT
D gene: -; J gene: TRBJ2-5; V gene: TRBV30; CDR3 protein: CAAGSGQETQYF; CDR3 DNA: TGTGCCGCCGGAAGCGGCCAAGAGACCCAGTACTTC
D gene: -; J gene: TRBJ1-2; V gene: TRBV4-1; CDR3 protein: CASSQFGSNYGYTF; CDR3 DNA: TGCGCCAGCAGCCAATTCGGTAGTAACTATGGCTACACCTTC
D gene: -; J gene: TRBJ1-4; V gene: TRBV5-5; CDR3 protein: CASSPRQTYPEKLFF; CDR3 DNA: TGTGCCAGCAGCCCAAGACAGACTTATCCTGAAAAACTGTTTTTT
D gene: -; J gene: TRBJ1-1; V gene: TRBV28; CDR3 protein: CASSFQGGRAFF; CDR3 DNA: TGTGCCAGCAGTTTCCAGGGTGGACGGGCTTTCTTT
D gene: TRBD1; J gene: TRBJ2-5; V gene: TRBV4-1; CDR3 protein: CASSQETGAWETQYF; CDR3 DNA: TGCGCCAGCAGCCAAGAGACAGGGGCTTGGGAGACCCAGTACTTC
D gene: TRBD1; J gene: TRBJ2-7; V gene: TRBV5-1; CDR3 protein: CASSLGTDSYEQYF; CDR3 DNA: TGCGCCAGCAGCCTAGGGACAGACTCCTACGAGCAGTACTTC
D gene: TRBD1; J gene: TRBJ1-5; V gene: TRBV7-3; CDR3 protein: CASSLTGGNQPQHF; CDR3 DNA: TGTGCCAGCAGCTTGACAGGGGGCAATCAGCCCCAGCATTTT
D gene: -; J gene: TRBJ1-3; V gene: TRBV6-6; CDR3 protein: CASRPPTGFGNTIYF; CDR3 DNA: TGTGCCAGCAGACCACCTACAGGGTTTGGAAACACCATATATTTT
D gene: -; J gene: TRBJ2-3; V gene: TRBV9; CDR3 protein: CASSVVAGSDTQYF; CDR3 DNA: TGTGCCAGCAGCGTAGTGGCAGGGTCAGATACGCAGTATTTT
D gene: TRBD1; J gene: TRBJ1-1; V gene: TRBV6-1; CDR3 protein: CASPRGRTEAFF; CDR3 DNA: TGTGCCAGCCCCAGGGGGCGGACTGAAGCTTTCTTT
D gene: TRBD2; J gene: TRBJ2-3; V gene: TRBV6-1; CDR3 protein: CASSEDSGKDTQYF; CDR3 DNA: TGTGCCAGCAGTGAAGATAGCGGGAAGGATACGCAGTATTTT
D gene: TRBD1; J gene: TRBJ1-5; V gene: TRBV5-1; CDR3 protein: CASSLEANRGGQPQHF; CDR3 DNA: TGCGCCAGCAGCTTGGAGGCCAACAGGGGAGGACAGCCCCAGCATTTT
D gene: TRBD1; J gene: TRBJ1-1; V gene: TRBV27; CDR3 protein: CASSLGQGATEAFF; CDR3 DNA: TGTGCCAGCAGTTTAGGACAGGGGGCAACTGAAGCTTTCTTT
D gene: TRBD2; J gene: TRBJ2-1; V gene: TRBV29-1; CDR3 protein: CSVPGLAGNEQFF; CDR3 DNA: TGCAGCGTGCCGGGACTAGCGGGGAATGAGCAGTTCTTC
D gene: -; J gene: TRBJ1-3; V gene: TRBV5-1; CDR3 protein: CASSLGQARNTIYF; CDR3 DNA: TGCGCCAGCAGCTTGGGACAGGCCAGAAACACCATATATTTT
D gene: -; J gene: TRBJ1-6; V gene: TRBV7-2; CDR3 protein: CASSYTGPYNSPLHF; CDR3 DNA: TGTGCCAGCAGCTATACAGGGCCCTATAATTCACCCCTCCACTTT
D gene: TRBD2; J gene: TRBJ2-5; V gene: TRBV30; CDR3 protein: CAWRLAGGRETQYF; CDR3 DNA: TGTGCCTGGCGACTAGCGGGAGGGCGGGAGACCCAGTACTTC
D gene: -; J gene: TRBJ2-1; V gene: TRBV6-5; CDR3 protein: CASSYAGLYNEQFF; CDR3 DNA: TGTGCCAGCAGTTACGCGGGGCTCTACAATGAGCAGTTCTTC
D gene: TRBD1; J gene: TRBJ1-6; V gene: TRBV6-1; CDR3 protein: CASTPAPTGNSPLHF; CDR3 DNA: TGTGCCAGCACCCCCGCCCCGACAGGGAATTCACCCCTCCACTTT
D gene: -; J gene: TRBJ2-7; V gene: TRBV30; CDR3 protein: CAWSVGQGGYEQYF; CDR3 DNA: TGTGCCTGGAGTGTCGGGCAGGGGGGTTACGAGCAGTACTTC
D gene: -; J gene: TRBJ2-1; V gene: TRBV28; CDR3 protein: CASKTLEGESNEQFF; CDR3 DNA: TGTGCCAGCAAAACTCTAGAGGGGGAAAGCAATGAGCAGTTCTTC
D gene: -; J gene: TRBJ1-5; V gene: TRBV19; CDR3 protein: CASRPGGFGQPQHF; CDR3 DNA: TGTGCCAGTAGGCCTGGGGGCTTTGGTCAGCCCCAGCATTTT
D gene: TRBD2; J gene: TRBJ2-1; V gene: TRBV5-1; CDR3 protein: CASSLDGSGRTYNEQFF; CDR3 DNA: TGCGCCAGCAGCTTGGACGGTAGCGGGAGGACCTACAATGAGCAGTTCTTC